Presented here are 14 T cell receptor beta chains from one specimen sequenced in a study of blood T cell repertoires in COVID-19. Clones were sequenced by immunoSEQ multiplex PCR, and TCRdb holds only the in-frame ones, with some missing. The table records over 150,000 clones, 78% of them present only once. The source material was peripheral blood. These receptors all stem from a man aged 80 or over with acute or convalescent COVID-19.

The chain carries TRBV7-9 and TRBJ1-2; 8 bases are shared with TRBD1. CDR1 and CDR2 (germline): SEHNR, FQNEAQ (reference sequence). Trimming removed 6 bases from V and 8 bases from J; junction bases left unmatched: 14. CDR3 length: 15 amino acids. In nucleotides, the CDR3 is TGTGCCAGCAGTTCGAACTTCAGGGGGCCCGGCGGCTACACCTTC. Amino acids: CASSSNFRGPGGYTF. Looking up the rest from reference TRBV7-9 and TRBJ1-2 gives the full variable domain: DTGVSQNPRHKITKRGQNVTFRCDPISEHNRLYWYRQTLGQGPEFLTYFQNEAQLEKSRLLSDRFSAERPKGSFSTLEIQRTEQGDSAMYLCASSSNFRGPGGYTFGSGTRLTVV.

In its sample, this clone was seen a few times. The genes are TRBV24-1 and TRBJ2-1, with TRBD1 identical over 9 bases. CDR1 and CDR2 from the germline V gene are KGHDR and SFDVKD. CDR3 size: 16 residues. Trimming removed 2 bases from V and 3 bases from J; junction bases left unmatched: 4. CDR3: CATSDSGTGFYNEQFF. Written as DNA, the CDR3 is TGTGCCACCAGTGATTCAGGGACAGGGTTCTACAATGAGCAGTTCTTC.

The chain is built from TRBV19 and TRBJ1-4; D is perhaps TRBD1 (5 bases). This CDR3 region has 16 residues. Germline V gene sequence: CDR1 LNHDA, CDR2 SQIVND (reference sequence). Trimming removed 5 bases from V and 4 bases from J, with 17 bases in between. CDR3 residues: CASSPRGQRNNEKLFF. CDR3 coding DNA: TGTGCCAGTAGTCCCCGTGGACAAAGAAATAATGAAAAACTGTTTTTT.

The chain joins TRBV11-2 to TRBJ2-5, with D possibly TRBD2 on 5 matching bases. Germline-derived CDR1 and CDR2 are SGHAT and FQNNGV. CDR3 length equals 12 residues. V lost 4 bases, J lost 3 bases, and 6 bases lay in between. CDR3 in DNA: TGTGCCAGCAGCTCCGGGAAAGAGACCCAGTACTTC. Its translation: CASSSGKETQYF.

The rearrangement uses TRBV11-3 and TRBJ1-3; D remains ambiguous. Per the germline V gene, CDR1 is SGHNT and CDR2 is YENEEA. V lost 0 bases and J lost 0, with 9 bases in between. The CDR3 has 16 residues. CDR3 coding DNA: TGTGCCAGCAGCTTAGATCAGGCTTTCTCTGGAAACACCATATATTTT. It yields the protein CASSLDQAFSGNTIYF.

The V gene is TRBV11-1, the J gene TRBJ2-3, with 9 bases aligning to TRBD2. With V trimmed by 1 base and J by 2 bases, 4 bases remained unmatched. The CDR3 runs 16 residues. CDR1 is SGHAT, CDR2 FQDESV, per germline (reference sequence). CDR3 bases: TGTGCCAGCAGCTTAGACTTAGCGGGGGTCACAGATACGCAGTATTTT. Its protein product is CASSLDLAGVTDTQYF.

This clone was picked up a small number of times. The rearrangement uses TRBV4-2 and TRBJ1-1; D is perhaps TRBD1 (6 bases). V gave up 0 bases and J gave up 10 bases, with 12 bases separating them. CDR3 size: 13 residues. Germline CDR1 LGHNA, CDR2 YNFKEQ. The CDR3 protein is CASSQEFGGLAFF. Here the CDR3 DNA reads TGTGCCAGCAGCCAAGAATTTGGGGGCTTAGCTTTCTTT.

This chain joins TRBV2 and TRBJ1-1, with D perhaps TRBD1 (5 bases). Germline CDR1 reads SNHLY; CDR2 reads FYNNEI. The CDR3 sequence is 13 residues long. Trimming shortened V by 5 bases and J by 2 bases, and 9 bases separated the two germline ends. CDR3 in amino acids: CASSTQGNTEAFF. The CDR3 nucleotides read TGTGCCAGCAGTACCCAGGGAAACACTGAAGCTTTCTTT.

The chain is built from TRBV13 and TRBJ2-3, with D possibly being TRBD1 (6 bases). Germline V gene lookup returns CDR1 PRHDT and CDR2 FYEKMQ (reference sequence). The CDR3 is 13 residues long. Trimming took 8 bases from V and 4 from J, leaving 13 bases between them. The CDR3: CASRPGGPDTQYF. DNA for the CDR3: TGTGCCAGCCGCCCTGGGGGCCCAGATACGCAGTATTTT.

The chain carries TRBV6-5 and TRBJ1-3; D unresolved. V lost 8 bases to trimming and J lost 0 bases, with 8 bases between them. This CDR3 comprises 13 residues. CDR1 is MNHEY and CDR2 is SVGAGI in the germline V gene. The chain's CDR3 is CASQEHSGNTIYF. CDR3 nucleotides: TGTGCCAGCCAAGAGCACTCTGGAAACACCATATATTTT.

The chain joins TRBV5-4 to TRBJ1-1, with a weak D call TRBD1 (5 bases). The CDR3 extends over 15 amino acids. Per the germline V gene, CDR1 is SGHNT and CDR2 is YYREEE (reference sequence). The ends were cut back, 0 bases at V and 7 bases at J, with 16 bases in the middle. DNA for the CDR3: TGTGCCAGCAGCTTGGGGGCAGGGAGGTCTCTTGAAGCTTTCTTT. Its translation: CASSLGAGRSLEAFF.

The chain uses TRBV6-6 and TRBJ2-7, with TRBD2 matching 7 bases. The CDR3 is made up of 13 amino acids. Germline lookup yields CDR1 MNHNY and CDR2 SVGAGI (reference sequence). V shed 6 bases and J 5 bases; nucleotides not matched to a gene: 7. CDR3 coding DNA: TGTGCCAGCAGGGGGACTATGTACGACGAGCAGTACTTC. The encoded protein is CASRGTMYDEQYF.

This rearrangement joins TRBV6-2 or TRBV6-3 to TRBJ1-5; D is perhaps TRBD1 (6 bases). Germline V gives CDR1 MNHEY, CDR2 SVGEGT. V lost 6 bases and J lost 3, with 15 bases in between. This CDR3 comprises 15 residues. The DNA of the CDR3 is TGTGCCAGCAGCAAACAGGGCCCAAACAATCAGCCCCAGCATTTT. Translating it yields CASSKQGPNNQPQHF.

This chain links TRBV7-2 with TRBJ1-4, with TRBD1 identical over 7 bases. The ends lost 8 bases at V and 3 bases at J; junction bases unmatched: 9. Germline CDR1 reads SGHTA; CDR2 reads FQGNSA. The CDR3 sequence is 15 residues long. DNA of the CDR3: TGTGCCAGCGCGAACCCGACAGGGTCTAATGAAAAACTGTTTTTT. Translation: CASANPTGSNEKLFF.